The TCR beta chain described here comes from a study of shared T cell receptors in the human thymus. The CDR3 loop spans 13 amino acids. Germline V lookup: CDR1 MDHEN, CDR2 SYDVKM. Trimming took 7 bases from V and 5 from J, leaving 11 bases between them. Clones were read by immunoSEQ multiplex PCR, and TCRdb kept only the in-frame ones, dropping some. The profile covers over 350,000 clones, with approximately 95% appearing a single time and about 0.02% taken by the ten largest. This chain links TRBV28 with TRBJ2-2; perhaps TRBD2 as D (5 bases). This receptor was taken from a human donor. The sequenced material came from thymocytes. The CDR3 DNA follows: TGTGCCAGCAACCCCCGGGGAACCGGGGAGCTGTTTTTT. This sequence encodes CASNPRGTGELFF.